These 32 T cell receptor beta chains came from one sample sequenced in a study of early T cells in non-severe SARS-CoV-2 infection. TCRdb called the 5' RACE reads again in MiXCR, with one record for every CDR3 protein. Among 75,000 to 100,000 distinct CDR3 sequences listed, over 15% were seen once. Material for sequencing was whole blood. These receptors were collected from an adult who was a healthcare worker with PCR-confirmed SARS-CoV-2 infection or an uninfected control (not recorded which).

V is TRBV6-2 or TRBV6-3 and J is TRBJ1-2; 7 nucleotides match TRBD1. Germline CDR1 is MNHEY and CDR2 is SVGEGT. V shed 5 bases and J 5 bases; nucleotides not matched to a gene: 8. This CDR3 contains 14 residues. The DNA of the CDR3 is TGTGCCAGCAGTGAGAAGACAGGGAGTTATGGCTACACCTTC. Its translation: CASSEKTGSYGYTF.

The chain employs TRBV2 and TRBJ2-3, with D unresolved. CDR3 length: 14 residues. Between the trimmed V and J ends, which lost 2 bases and 2 bases, there was a span of 8 bases. Germline V gene data show CDR1 as SNHLY and CDR2 as FYNNEI. CDR3 in amino acids: CASSEPGYTDTQYF. CDR3 coding DNA: TGTGCCAGCAGTGAACCCGGGTACACAGATACGCAGTATTTT. The variable domain in full, with the rest retrieved from reference TRBV2 and TRBJ2-3, is EPEVTQTPSHQVTQMGQEVILRCVPISNHLYFYWYRQILGQKVEFLVSFYNNEISEKSEIFDDQFSVERPDGSNFTLKIRSTKLEDSAMYFCASSEPGYTDTQYFGPGTRLTVL.

The chain is built from TRBV28 and TRBJ2-1; D uncertain. Germline lookup yields CDR1 MDHEN and CDR2 SYDVKM. This CDR3 region has 13 residues. Trimming stripped 1 base from V and 3 bases from J, with 4 bases between. The CDR3 spells CASSLLNYNEQFF. CDR3 nucleotides: TGTGCCAGCAGTTTATTGAACTACAATGAGCAGTTCTTC.

This clonotype was seen a handful of times. CDR3 sequence: CSARDPTRSEQYF. The CDR3 nucleotides read TGCAGTGCTAGAGACCCGACTAGGAGCGAGCAGTACTTC. The chain joins TRBV20-1 to TRBJ2-7; possibly TRBD2 for D (6 bases). CDR3 length: 13 amino acids. With 0 bases removed from V and 6 bases from J, the gap between germline ends came to 12 bases. CDR1 and CDR2 (germline): DFQATT, SNEGSKA (reference sequence).

The chain uses TRBV28 and TRBJ2-7; weak D call: TRBD2 (6 bases). Looked up from germline, CDR1 is MDHEN and CDR2 is SYDVKM. The CDR3 is 15 residues long. Trimming left V 3 bases short and J 0 bases short, with 12 bases between. CDR3 DNA sequence: TGTGCCAGCAGTTTCCCAGCGGGCGCCTCCTACGAGCAGTACTTC. Its protein is CASSFPAGASYEQYF.

Details on this clonotype: At one boundary the junction diverges from the germline segment, which might be a read error. The CDR3 is CASQSGYGSNQPRHF. The CDR3, as DNA: TGTGCCAGCCAGTCCGGGTACGGAAGCAATCAGCCCCGGCATTTT. The chain links TRBV3-1 to TRBJ1-5; the D is unclear. Germline V gene data show CDR1 as LGHDT and CDR2 as YNNKEL (reference sequence). CDR3 size: 15 residues.

This clonotype was found many times. The rearrangement joins TRBV20-1 to TRBJ1-1; D possibly corresponds to TRBD1 (5 bases). The CDR3 runs to 14 residues. The germline V gene has CDR1 DFQATT and CDR2 SNEGSKA (reference sequence). V lost 3 bases to trimming and J lost 5 bases, with 16 bases between them. Here the CDR3 reads CSASAGTDFTEAFF. The CDR3 DNA reads TGCAGTGCTAGTGCCGGGACGGATTTTACTGAAGCTTTCTTT.

This clonotype was seen once. CDR3 residues: CASSPNRPYEQYF. The CDR3 DNA follows: TGTGCCAGCTCACCAAACAGACCCTACGAGCAGTACTTC. V usage is TRBV18 and J usage is TRBJ2-7; the D is unclear. The CDR3 is 13 amino acids. The V gene lost 2 bases and the J gene lost 2 bases, with 7 bases spanning the gap. CDR1 KGHSH and CDR2 LQKENI come from the germline V gene.

This sequence joins TRBV12-3 or TRBV12-4 and TRBJ2-2; perhaps TRBD2 as D (6 bases). Trimming took off 5 bases at V and 4 bases at J, with 14 bases between the two ends. This CDR3 spans 15 amino acids. CDR3 protein: CASSLGGPGTGELFF. In DNA, the CDR3 is TGTGCCAGCAGTCTTGGAGGGCCGGGCACCGGGGAGCTGTTTTTT.

This clonotype came up many times. The gene calls are TRBV7-2 and TRBJ1-1; D unresolved. The germline V gene encodes CDR1 SGHTA and CDR2 FQGNSA. With 1 base removed from V and 1 base from J, the gap between germline ends came to 4 bases. The CDR3 contains 13 residues. The DNA of the CDR3 is TGTGCCAGCAGCTTAGTAGCGAACACTGAAGCTTTCTTT. Amino acid sequence: CASSLVANTEAFF.

This clonotype was recorded a few times. V usage is TRBV28 and J usage is TRBJ2-3; D gene ambiguous. The CDR3 loop spans 12 amino acids. Germline CDR1 reads MDHEN; CDR2 reads SYDVKM. V dropped 6 bases and J dropped 6 bases, with 10 bases sitting between them. The CDR3 loop reads CASSTNSDTQYF. CDR3 bases: TGTGCCAGCAGCACTAATAGCGATACGCAGTATTTT.

The genes are TRBV6-5 and TRBJ1-4; weak D call: TRBD1 (5 bases). This CDR3 spans 14 amino acids. The V end lost 4 bases, the J end lost 7 bases, and 13 bases lay between the germline ends. Looked up from germline, CDR1 is MNHEY and CDR2 is SVGAGI. In DNA, the CDR3 is TGTGCCAGCAGTTCGAGGGGCGCGGGTGAAAAACTGTTTTTT. Its protein is CASSSRGAGEKLFF.

This clonotype was recorded many times. V gene TRBV7-2 combines with J gene TRBJ1-3; D unresolved. The CDR3 loop spans 16 amino acids. The ends were cut back, 1 base at V and 0 bases at J, with 10 bases in the middle. Per germline, CDR1 SGHTA and CDR2 FQGNSA. This CDR3 reads CASSLVGSPSGNTIYF. In DNA, the CDR3 is TGTGCCAGCAGCTTAGTTGGCTCGCCCTCTGGAAACACCATATATTTT.

There are a few counts of this clonotype. The CDR3 spells CASSAWGDRDIQYF. DNA for the CDR3: TGTGCCAGCAGCGCCTGGGGGGACAGGGACATTCAGTACTTC. This rearrangement joins TRBV9 to TRBJ2-4, with 9 bases fitting TRBD1. The CDR3 is made up of 14 amino acids. The junction had 6 bases not matched to a gene; V was cut back by 3 bases and J by 8 bases. Looked up from germline, CDR1 is SGDLS and CDR2 is YYNGEE.

The rearrangement uses TRBV7-8 and TRBJ2-1; D is ambiguous. This CDR3 has 15 residues. Germline V gene data show CDR1 as SGHVS and CDR2 as FQNEAQ. Trimming removed 0 bases at V and 2 bases at J, with 8 bases between. This CDR3 is CASSLAGTTYNEQFF. CDR3 bases: TGTGCCAGCAGCTTAGCGGGTACAACCTACAATGAGCAGTTCTTC.

This chain uses TRBV12-3 or TRBV12-4 with TRBJ2-7; possible D gene TRBD2, 6 bases. This CDR3 spans 14 amino acids. Trimming cost V 4 bases and J 6 bases, with 16 bases left between them. The CDR3 coding sequence is TGTGCCAGCAGTTCCCCCCGGGCGGGGCCCGAGCAGTACTTC. Translated: CASSSPRAGPEQYF.

This clonotype was detected a few times. The chain employs TRBV7-6 and TRBJ2-3; D remains ambiguous. This CDR3 region has 14 residues. Between the trimmed V and J ends, which lost 1 base and 2 bases, there was a span of 7 bases. Germline lookup yields CDR1 SGHVS and CDR2 FNYEAQ. In nucleotides, the CDR3 is TGTGCCAGCAGCTTAGAGTTCTCCACAGATACGCAGTATTTT. Its protein is CASSLEFSTDTQYF.

This chain joins TRBV12-3 or TRBV12-4 and TRBJ2-7; no clear D gene. V lost 3 bases to trimming and J lost 1 base, with 7 bases between them. CDR3 size: 13 residues. The DNA of the CDR3 is TGTGCCAGCAGTTTTGAAAGGTCCTACGAGCAGTACTTC. Translating gives CASSFERSYEQYF.

The chain links TRBV11-3 to TRBJ2-5; D remains unclear. CDR3 size: 13 residues. Germline loops: CDR1 SGHNT, CDR2 YENEEA. Trimming pared 2 bases from V and 3 bases from J, leaving 7 bases between. In DNA, the CDR3 is TGTGCCAGCAGCTTATCAACCGAAGAGACCCAGTACTTC. Translated, it gives CASSLSTEETQYF.

This clonotype appeared a single time. This may come from a read error, since a much larger clone is one base off. The gene calls are TRBV6-1 and TRBJ1-1; D is ambiguous. The germline V gene encodes CDR1 MNHNS and CDR2 SASEGT. CDR3 length: 14 residues. The CDR3 DNA is TGTGCCAGCTTATCAGGAAATTGGGAAACTGACGCTTTCTTT. Amino acids: CASLSGNWETDAFF.

This sequence joins TRBV7-2 and TRBJ1-6; no definite D call. V was clipped by 5 bases and J by 10 bases, with 12 bases between them. Per germline, CDR1 SGHTA and CDR2 FQGNSA. The length of the CDR3 is 13 residues. This chain's CDR3 is CASSKREGSPLHF. The CDR3 nucleotides are TGTGCCAGCAGCAAGCGAGAGGGCTCACCCCTCCACTTT.

This clonotype was observed a handful of times. V and J are TRBV4-2 and TRBJ1-2, with D maybe TRBD1 (5 bases). CDR1 is LGHNA and CDR2 is YNFKEQ in the germline V gene. Trimming shortened V by 0 bases and J by 3 bases, and 14 bases separated the two germline ends. This CDR3 comprises 16 residues. CDR3 sequence: CASSQDGDVGDYGYTF. The CDR3 region has the DNA TGTGCCAGCAGCCAAGATGGGGACGTCGGAGACTATGGCTACACCTTC.

The table lists this clonotype with a few counts. Here the CDR3 reads CASSQSPNQPQHF. The CDR3 bases are TGTGCCAGCTCGCAATCTCCCAATCAGCCCCAGCATTTT. The V call is TRBV18, the J call TRBJ1-5; no definite D call. Germline CDR1 and CDR2: KGHSH and LQKENI. The CDR3 length is 13 residues. V gave up 6 bases and J gave up 3 bases, with 9 bases separating them.

The sample holds a few counts of this clonotype. The chain joins TRBV10-3 to TRBJ2-1; 7 bases are a match to TRBD2. The junction had 5 bases not matched to a gene; V was cut back by 4 bases and J by 8 bases. This CDR3 region has 13 residues. Germline assignment: CDR1 ENHRY and CDR2 SYGVKD. In DNA form, the CDR3 reads TGTGCCATCAGTGGGGCGGGAGACGATGAGCAGTTCTTC. Its protein product is CAISGAGDDEQFF.

In this sample, this clonotype turned up a few times. V usage is TRBV12-3 or TRBV12-4 and J usage is TRBJ2-3, with 10 bases matching TRBD1. CDR3 size: 16 residues. Unmatched junction bases numbered 8, after V lost 6 bases and J lost 2 bases. The CDR3 DNA is TGTGCCAGCAGCCGCCAGGGGACAGGGGTCACAGATACGCAGTATTTT. Residues: CASSRQGTGVTDTQYF.

This clonotype has a count of ten or more. The genes are TRBV5-5 and TRBJ1-1, with D possibly matching TRBD1 (5 bases). Germline lookup yields CDR1 SGHKS and CDR2 YYEKEE (reference sequence). The CDR3 sequence is 14 residues long. V gave up 4 bases and J gave up 5 bases, with 15 bases separating them. In DNA, the CDR3 is TGTGCCAGCAGCCCCACGGGGGGGTTGACTGAAGCTTTCTTT. It is translated as CASSPTGGLTEAFF.

This chain connects TRBV27 to TRBJ1-6; D is unclear. This CDR3 has 12 amino acids. The germline V gene has CDR1 MNHEY and CDR2 SMNVEV (reference sequence). V was pared by 5 bases and J by 8 bases, with 7 bases between. CDR3 amino acids: CASSPADSPLHF. CDR3 sequence (DNA): TGTGCCAGCAGTCCGGCGGATTCACCCCTCCACTTT.

A few counts support this clonotype. The V gene is TRBV6-2 or TRBV6-3, the J gene TRBJ2-7, with D uncertain. CDR3 length equals 14 residues. V was pared by 6 bases and J by 5 bases, with 17 bases between. Germline CDR1 MNHEY, CDR2 SVGEGT. The chain's CDR3 is CASSLAQAFDEQYF. The CDR3 DNA sequence: TGTGCCAGCAGCCTGGCCCAGGCTTTTGACGAGCAGTACTTC.

This clonotype was seen only a few times. The chain couples TRBV24-1 to TRBJ2-2; TRBD1 is a possible D gene (5 bases). Germline values: CDR1 KGHDR, CDR2 SFDVKD. V was pared by 3 bases and J by 3 bases, with 10 bases between. CDR3 length equals 15 residues. The CDR3 protein is CATSDSQGYTGELFF. CDR3 DNA sequence: TGTGCCACCAGTGATAGTCAGGGATACACCGGGGAGCTGTTTTTT.

This clonotype was seen at least ten times. J is TRBJ1-4 and V is TRBV6-5, with TRBD1 identical over 8 bases. J was trimmed by 7 bases and V by 5 bases; bases with no gene match: 6. CDR1 is MNHEY, CDR2 SVGAGI, per germline. The CDR3 loop spans 14 amino acids. CDR3 sequence (DNA): TGTGCCAGCAGTCCTCGGACAGGGTTTGAAAAACTGTTTTTT. Residues: CASSPRTGFEKLFF.

J is TRBJ2-4 and V is TRBV6-5; the match to TRBD1 covers 11 bases. The length of the CDR3 is 16 residues. V was pared by 5 bases and J by 5 bases, with 8 bases of the junction left unmatched. Per germline, CDR1 MNHEY and CDR2 SVGAGI. The CDR3 DNA reads as TGTGCCAGCAGTGAAAGGACAGGGGGCGCCCAAAACATTCAGTACTTC. This sequence encodes CASSERTGGAQNIQYF.

This clonotype has more than one count but fewer than ten. The chain carries TRBV20-1 and TRBJ2-3; 8 nucleotides agree with TRBD2. The CDR3 has 17 residues. The V segment lost 2 bases and the J segment 0 bases; nucleotides outside the gene matches: 10. Germline V gene sequence: CDR1 DFQATT, CDR2 SNEGSKA (reference sequence). The CDR3 nucleotides are TGCAGTGCTAGACCACTCCCGGGACTAGGAAGCACAGATACGCAGTATTTT. Encoded protein: CSARPLPGLGSTDTQYF.